This TCR beta chain comes out of a study of blood T cell repertoires in COVID-19. The overall study: Spain, Italy and the United States supplied samples that represented acute and convalescent COVID-19. T cells, B-cell-depleted T cells, or PBMCs provided the cDNA or gDNA that served as material.

Original methodology: Amplification of reference gene primers was used by the study to estimate nucleated cell counts. This table comes from immunoSEQ multiplex PCR, and its TCRdb copy is limited to in-frame clones, with some not included. The V and J calls and clone size come from that table; D and trimming were worked out from the DNA. The sample shows around 160,000 clones, approximately 88% of them seen only once. CDR1 and CDR2 (germline): MNHEY, SVGAGI. The CDR3 runs 12 residues. J lost 6 bases, V lost 10 bases, and 8 bases had no gene match. Each recovered donor of Cohort 3 presented with two negative PCRs, clearance, or symptom resolution.

Sequenced sample: PBMCs or T cells enriched from blood (not recorded which). The TCR sequence derives from a woman aged 55-75 years who had recovered from COVID-19. The J gene is TRBJ2-5, the V gene TRBV6-5; 7 nucleotides align to TRBD1. The CDR3 reads CATQQGLKTQYF. CDR3 nucleotide sequence: TGTGCCACCCAACAGGGGTTGAAGACCCAGTACTTC.